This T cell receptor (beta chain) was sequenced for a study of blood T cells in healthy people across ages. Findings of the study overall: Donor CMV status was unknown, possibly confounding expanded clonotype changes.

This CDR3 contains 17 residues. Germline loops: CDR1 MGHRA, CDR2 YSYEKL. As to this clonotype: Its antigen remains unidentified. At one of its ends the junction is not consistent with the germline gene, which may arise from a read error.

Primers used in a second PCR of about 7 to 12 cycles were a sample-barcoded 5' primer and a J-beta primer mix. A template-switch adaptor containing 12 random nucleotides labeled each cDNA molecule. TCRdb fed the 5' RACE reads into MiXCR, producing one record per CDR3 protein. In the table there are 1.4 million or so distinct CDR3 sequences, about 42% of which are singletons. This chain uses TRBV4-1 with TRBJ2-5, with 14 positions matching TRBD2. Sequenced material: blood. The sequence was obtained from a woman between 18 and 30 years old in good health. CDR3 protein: CASSQGLAGATQETQYF. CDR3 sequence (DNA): TGCGCCAGCAGCCAGGGACTAGCGGGAGCCACACAAGAGACCCAGTACTTT.